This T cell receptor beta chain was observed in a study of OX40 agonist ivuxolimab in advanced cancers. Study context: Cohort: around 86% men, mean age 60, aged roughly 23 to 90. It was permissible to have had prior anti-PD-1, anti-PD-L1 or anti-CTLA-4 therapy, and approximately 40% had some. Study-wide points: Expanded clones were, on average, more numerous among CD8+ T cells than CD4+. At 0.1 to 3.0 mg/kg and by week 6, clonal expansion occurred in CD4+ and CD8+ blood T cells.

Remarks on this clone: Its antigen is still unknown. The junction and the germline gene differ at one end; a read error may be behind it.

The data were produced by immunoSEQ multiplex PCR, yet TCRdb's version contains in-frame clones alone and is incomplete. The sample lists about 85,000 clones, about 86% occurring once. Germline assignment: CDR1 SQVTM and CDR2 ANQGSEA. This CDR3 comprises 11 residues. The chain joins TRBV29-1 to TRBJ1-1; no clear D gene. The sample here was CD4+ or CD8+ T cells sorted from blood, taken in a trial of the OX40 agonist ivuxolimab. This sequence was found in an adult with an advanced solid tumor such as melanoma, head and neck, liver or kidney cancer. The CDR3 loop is CSVDALHTVRF. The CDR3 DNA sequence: TGCAGCGTTGACGCCCTTCACACGGTTAGATTT.